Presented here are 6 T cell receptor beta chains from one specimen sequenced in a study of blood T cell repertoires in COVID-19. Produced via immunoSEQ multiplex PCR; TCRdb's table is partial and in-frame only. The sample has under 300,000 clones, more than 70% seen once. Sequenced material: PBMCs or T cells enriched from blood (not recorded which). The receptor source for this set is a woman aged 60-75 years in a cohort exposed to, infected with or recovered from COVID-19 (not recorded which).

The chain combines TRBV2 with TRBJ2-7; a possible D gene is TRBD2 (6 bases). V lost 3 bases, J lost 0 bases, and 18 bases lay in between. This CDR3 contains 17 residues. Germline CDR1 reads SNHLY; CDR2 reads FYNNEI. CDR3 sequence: CASSENFPGTDSYEQYF. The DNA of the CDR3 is TGTGCCAGCAGTGAGAACTTTCCCGGGACTGACTCCTACGAGCAGTACTTC.

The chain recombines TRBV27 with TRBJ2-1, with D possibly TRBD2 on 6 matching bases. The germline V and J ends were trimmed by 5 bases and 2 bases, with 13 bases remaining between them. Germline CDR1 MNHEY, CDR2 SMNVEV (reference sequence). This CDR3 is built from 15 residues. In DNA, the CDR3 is TGTGCCAGCAGTATAACGCAGCGGGCCTACAATGAGCAGTTCTTC. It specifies CASSITQRAYNEQFF.

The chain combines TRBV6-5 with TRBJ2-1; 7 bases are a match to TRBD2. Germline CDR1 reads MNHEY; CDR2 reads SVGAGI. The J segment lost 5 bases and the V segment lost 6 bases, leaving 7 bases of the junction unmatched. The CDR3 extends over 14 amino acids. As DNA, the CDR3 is TGTGCCAGCAGGGACTCTCTAGCGGACAATGAGCAGTTCTTC. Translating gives CASRDSLADNEQFF.

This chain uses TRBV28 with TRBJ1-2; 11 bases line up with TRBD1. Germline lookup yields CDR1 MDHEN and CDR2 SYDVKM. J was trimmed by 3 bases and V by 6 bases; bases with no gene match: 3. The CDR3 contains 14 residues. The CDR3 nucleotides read TGTGCCAGCAGCCGGACAGGGGGCGACTATGGCTACACCTTC. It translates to CASSRTGGDYGYTF.

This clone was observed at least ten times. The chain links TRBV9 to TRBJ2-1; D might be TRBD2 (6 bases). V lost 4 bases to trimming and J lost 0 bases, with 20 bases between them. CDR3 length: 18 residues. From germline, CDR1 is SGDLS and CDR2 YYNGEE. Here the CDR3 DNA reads TGTGCCAGCAGCTCCGGACATATTGGGAGGAGCTCCTACAATGAGCAGTTCTTC. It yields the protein CASSSGHIGRSSYNEQFF.

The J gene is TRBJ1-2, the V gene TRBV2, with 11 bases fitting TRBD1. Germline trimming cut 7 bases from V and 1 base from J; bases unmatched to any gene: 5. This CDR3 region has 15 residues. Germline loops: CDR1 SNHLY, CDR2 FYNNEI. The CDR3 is CASTGQGGINYGYTF. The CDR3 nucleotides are TGTGCCAGCACGGGACAGGGGGGGATTAACTATGGCTACACCTTC.